This T cell receptor beta chain is drawn from a study of T cells expressing NK-cell markers (dated by TCRdb to 2018 to 2021). About the investigation overall: Three sorted T-cell subsets (CD3+CD56+NKG2C+, CD3+CD56+NKG2C- and CD3+CD56-NKG2C+) from roughly 8 donors had their TCR beta-chain repertoires profiled. Libraries were sequenced as 2 x 150 bp reads on Illumina HiSeq 2000/2500, MiSeq or NextSeq. Seven of the eight sequenced donors were HCMV-seropositive and one was HCMV-seronegative. Randomly selected healthy volunteers, three men and five women, were used as the eight sequenced donors. Broad study findings and their caveats: In six donors, the dominant CD3+CD56+NKG2C+ clonotypes were found to rank among the top 10 CD8+ clonotypes and to make up 1.0-7.0% of CD8+ T cells. It remained unclear whether the expanded NKG2C-expressing T cell clones were specific for HCMV antigens. Those dominant clonotypes were again the most abundant among CD3+CD56-NKG2C+ cells in a handful of donors, at roughly 28.3-60.1%.

For CDR1 and CDR2, the germline V gene lists MNHEY and SVGAGI. There are 17 amino acids in the CDR3, from cysteine to phenylalanine inclusive. There is no recorded DNA. As regards this clonotype: Its antigen target is currently unknown.

A commercial ELISA kit detecting HCMV-specific IgG in serum was used to determine HCMV serostatus. Ficoll density gradient centrifugation was used to isolate peripheral blood mononuclear cells from blood. TCRdb shows the sequencer as Illumina HiSeq 2000. The TCR beta cDNA libraries were made using 5'RACE template switching, a step that added both a universal primer site and unique molecular identifiers. cDNA synthesis was primed from the TCR beta constant segment, followed by two successive PCR amplification steps. The paper's processing steps were these. MIGEC was used to demultiplex reads and group the reads by UMI, and MiTCR was used to assemble and quantify clonotypes. Only TCR cDNA sequences supported by at least two reads were kept to exclude erroneous sequences. The tcR package was used for downstream repertoire analysis, with clonotypes matched between fractions based on CDR3 nucleotide sequence plus V segment. Antigen specificity was annotated against VDJdb with VDJmatch, allowing one amino acid substitution in CDR3. TCRdb reprocessed the reads into one record per CDR3 protein sequence, lacking DNA. TCRdb, not the original authors, processed these V and J calls. The sample table holds hundreds of thousands of distinct CDR3 sequences. About 3.6% of the sample is taken by the ten largest.

This sequence originates from a man aged 18 to 30 in good health. Donor details come from another sample of the same person, matched by shared clones. Sequencing was performed on blood T cells: a sorted CD56 or NKG2C T cell subset, CD4+ or CD8+ T cells, or bulk PBMC T cells (not recorded which). Rearrangement joined TRBV6-5 to TRBJ2-4; no DNA is available, so the TRBD2 call from TCRdb remains unchecked. This receptor has the CDR3 CASSYSTAGGPSVPQYF.